Sequencing of this T cell receptor (beta chain) was carried out in a study of T cell responses to AZD1222 COVID-19 vaccine. Across the whole study: Researchers grouped second doses given at about 4 or about 12 weeks into one pool. Study results and limitations: Donors were chiefly white British, with a greater number of females, and clonal diversity was perhaps underestimated. There were repertoire samples only from the period after the peak T cell response. Spike-spanning, vaccine-associated CD4 TCRs were dominant at 160-218 and 743-854.

Assay used: immunoSEQ multiplex PCR; TCRdb lists only in-frame clones, some missing. The sample yields 95,000 to 150,000 clones, around 89% seen once. As for this clone: Antigen: not known.

V lost 5 bases to trimming and J lost 3 bases, with 15 bases between them. CDR3 length: 15 amino acids. Germline loops: CDR1 KGHSH, CDR2 LQKENI. The chain is built from TRBV18 and TRBJ2-3; a possible D gene is TRBD1 (5 bases). The clonotype was recovered from an adult in good health. This material consisted of peripheral blood, taken on day 0 of AZD1222 vaccination. The chain's CDR3 is CASSEGQPATDTQYF. CDR3 in DNA: TGTGCCAGCTCAGAAGGACAACCCGCGACAGATACGCAGTATTTT.